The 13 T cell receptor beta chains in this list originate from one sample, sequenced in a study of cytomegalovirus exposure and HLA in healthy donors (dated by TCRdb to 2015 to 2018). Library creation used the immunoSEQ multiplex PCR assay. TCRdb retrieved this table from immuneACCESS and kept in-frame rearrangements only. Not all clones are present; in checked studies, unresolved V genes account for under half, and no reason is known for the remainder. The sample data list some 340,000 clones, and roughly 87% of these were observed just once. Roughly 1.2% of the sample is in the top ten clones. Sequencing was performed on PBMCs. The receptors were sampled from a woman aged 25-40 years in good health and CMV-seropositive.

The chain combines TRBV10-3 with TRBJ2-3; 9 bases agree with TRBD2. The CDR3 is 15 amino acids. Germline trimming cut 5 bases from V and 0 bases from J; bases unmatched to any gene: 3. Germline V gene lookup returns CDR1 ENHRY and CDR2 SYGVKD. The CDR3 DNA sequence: TGTGCCATCAGTAGCACTAGCGGGAGCACAGATACGCAGTATTTT. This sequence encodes CAISSTSGSTDTQYF.

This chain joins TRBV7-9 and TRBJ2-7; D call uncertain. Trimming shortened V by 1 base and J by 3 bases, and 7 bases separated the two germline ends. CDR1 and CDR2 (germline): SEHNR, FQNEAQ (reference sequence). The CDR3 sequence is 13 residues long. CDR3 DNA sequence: TGTGCCAGCAGCTTAGGGCCCAGCTACGAGCAGTACTTC. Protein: CASSLGPSYEQYF. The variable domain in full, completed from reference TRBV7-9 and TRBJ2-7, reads DTGVSQNPRHKITKRGQNVTFRCDPISEHNRLYWYRQTLGQGPEFLTYFQNEAQLEKSRLLSDRFSAERPKGSFSTLEIQRTEQGDSAMYLCASSLGPSYEQYFGPGTRLTVT.

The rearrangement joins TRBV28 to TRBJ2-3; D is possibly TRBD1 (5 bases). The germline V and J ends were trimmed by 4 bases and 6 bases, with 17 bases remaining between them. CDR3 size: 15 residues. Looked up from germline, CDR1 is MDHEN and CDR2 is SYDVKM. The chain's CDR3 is CASSSPALRVDTQYF. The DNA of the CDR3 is TGTGCCAGCAGTTCCCCGGCGCTCAGGGTCGATACGCAGTATTTT.

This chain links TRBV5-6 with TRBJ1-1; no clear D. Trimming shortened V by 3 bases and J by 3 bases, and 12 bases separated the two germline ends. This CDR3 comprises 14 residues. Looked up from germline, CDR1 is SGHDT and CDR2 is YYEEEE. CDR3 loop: CASSSARIYTEAFF. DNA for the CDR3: TGTGCCAGCAGCTCTGCCAGAATTTACACTGAAGCTTTCTTT. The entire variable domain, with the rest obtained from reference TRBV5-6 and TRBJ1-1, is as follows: DAGVTQSPTHLIKTRGQQVTLRCSPKSGHDTVSWYQQALGQGPQFIFQYYEEEERQRGNFPDRFSGHQFPNYSSELNVNALLLGDSALYLCASSSARIYTEAFFGQGTRLTVV.

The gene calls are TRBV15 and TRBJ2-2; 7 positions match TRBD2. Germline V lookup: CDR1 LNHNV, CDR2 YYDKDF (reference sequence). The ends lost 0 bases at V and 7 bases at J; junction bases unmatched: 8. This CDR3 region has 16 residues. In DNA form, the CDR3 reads TGTGCCACCAGCAGAGAGCTGACGGGAGGAGGCGGGGAGCTGTTTTTT. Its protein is CATSRELTGGGGELFF.

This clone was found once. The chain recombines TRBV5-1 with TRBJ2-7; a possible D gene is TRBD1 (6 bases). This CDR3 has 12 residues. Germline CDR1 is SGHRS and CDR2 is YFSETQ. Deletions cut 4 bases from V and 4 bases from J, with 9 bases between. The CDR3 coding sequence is TGCGCCAGCAGCCAGCAGGGGTACGAGCAGTACTTC. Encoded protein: CASSQQGYEQYF.

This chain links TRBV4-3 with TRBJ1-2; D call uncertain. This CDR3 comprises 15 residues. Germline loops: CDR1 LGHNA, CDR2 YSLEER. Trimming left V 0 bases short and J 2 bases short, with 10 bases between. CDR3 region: CASSQDRSGNYGYTF. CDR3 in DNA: TGCGCCAGCAGCCAAGATCGCTCCGGGAACTATGGCTACACCTTC.

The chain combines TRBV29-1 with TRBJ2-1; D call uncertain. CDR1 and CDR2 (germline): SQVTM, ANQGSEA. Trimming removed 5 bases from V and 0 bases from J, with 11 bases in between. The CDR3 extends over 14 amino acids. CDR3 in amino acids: CSVFLVSSYNEQFF. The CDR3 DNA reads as TGCAGCGTTTTCCTGGTAAGCTCCTACAATGAGCAGTTCTTC.

The CDR3 is CASSSGSSGANQPQHF. For the CDR3, the DNA is TGTGCCAGCAGCTCCGGGTCTTCTGGGGCCAATCAGCCCCAGCATTTT. This rearrangement joins TRBV13 to TRBJ1-5; the D gene is possibly TRBD1 (5 bases). CDR1 and CDR2 (germline): PRHDT, FYEKMQ (reference sequence). The CDR3 is made up of 16 amino acids. V lost 4 bases and J 3 bases, leaving 16 bases between the germline ends.

The chain's CDR3 is CASSLGRISFSGANVLTF. The CDR3 DNA sequence: TGTGCCAGCAGTTTAGGCAGGATATCATTCTCTGGGGCCAACGTCCTGACTTTC. The chain employs TRBV27 and TRBJ2-6; D is unclear. Germline CDR1 MNHEY, CDR2 SMNVEV (reference sequence). V lost 2 bases to trimming and J lost 0 bases, with 14 bases between them. This CDR3 region has 18 residues.

Written as DNA, the CDR3 is TGTGCCAGCAGTGATCCCGGGGGCGCTGGGGCCAACGTCCTGACTTTC. It is translated as CASSDPGGAGANVLTF. This chain links TRBV2 with TRBJ2-6; either TRBD1 or TRBD2 may supply D (6 bases each). The ends were cut back, 3 bases at V and 2 bases at J, with 11 bases in the middle. CDR1 is SNHLY, CDR2 FYNNEI, per germline. The CDR3 is 16 residues long.

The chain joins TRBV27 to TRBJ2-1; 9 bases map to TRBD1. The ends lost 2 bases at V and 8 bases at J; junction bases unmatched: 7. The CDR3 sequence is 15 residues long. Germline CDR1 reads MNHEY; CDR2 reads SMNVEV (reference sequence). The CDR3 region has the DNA TGTGCCAGCAGTTTAAGGGGGGACAGGGCTCATGAGCAGTTCTTC. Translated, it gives CASSLRGDRAHEQFF.

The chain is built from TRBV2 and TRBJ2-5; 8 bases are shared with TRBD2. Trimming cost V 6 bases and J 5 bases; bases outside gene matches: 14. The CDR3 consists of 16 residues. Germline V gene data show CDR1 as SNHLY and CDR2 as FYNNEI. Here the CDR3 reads CASRDPVAGPEETQYF. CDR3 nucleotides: TGTGCCAGCAGGGATCCCGTAGCGGGACCGGAGGAGACCCAGTACTTC.